Sequencing of this TCR beta chain was carried out in a study of CXCR3-negative and CXCR3-positive naive CD8 T cells (dated by TCRdb to the late 2010s). General notes on the study: In total, 130 million to 150 million TRB reads were obtained, or roughly 1.5 +/- 0.3 million reads per library. The diversity and physicochemical repertoire analyses included ten to eleven donors pooled from two independent experiments. TRBV-TRBJ cluster analysis included naive subsets from roughly 5 donors and memory cells from 3 donors.

Here is what the overall study found, with its caveats: Both naive subsets had comparably high repertoire diversity, while memory CD8+ T cells had much lower repertoire diversity. Freshly isolated PBMCs were used for most assays because CXCR3 expression went down partially after cryopreservation. Similar TRBV-TRBJ usage was shown by naive CXCR3-negative and CXCR3-positive cells from the same donor, whereas distinct patterns were shown by memory cells. TRB CDR3s from CXCR3-positive naive cells showed higher hydrophobicity (lower Kidera factor 4), lower energy, and higher strength and volume indices than CXCR3-negative naive cells. Because surface CD5, which is linked to self-reactivity in mice, was comparable between the naive subsets, TCR interaction strength was also inferred from TRB CDR3 physicochemical properties.

TCRdb records NextSeq 550 as the sequencer. The Human TCR Profiling Kit (MiLaboratory) was used to prepare UMI-labeled 5' RACE TRB cDNA libraries. The full amount of extracted RNA was used for cDNA synthesis, and the full amount of resulting cDNA was used for PCR amplification. Libraries were prepared in parallel using an identical number of PCR cycles. In the authors' own workflow: With a minimum of two reads required per UMI, MIGEC and MiXCR pulled out about 50,000 +/- 10,000 unique UMI-labeled TRB cDNA molecules from each library. On average, each library contained approximately 40,000 +/- 10,000 functional in-frame TRB CDR3 nucleotide clonotypes without stop codons. After downsampling to 5000 UMI-labeled TRB molecules per sample, diversity metrics such as normalized Shannon-Wiener and Chao1 were calculated in VDJtools. Clonotype-size-weighted physicochemical properties of the central five CDR3 residues (interaction energy, strength, volume and Kidera factor 4) were computed in VDJtools. TCRdb reprocessed the reads and lists each CDR3 protein sequence as a single entry, with no DNA. TCRdb, not the original authors, processed these V and J calls. This sample's records show about 86,000 distinct CDR3 sequences. The ten most abundant clones make up less than 1% of the sample.

About this clonotype: This receptor's antigen is unknown.

Sequences PRHDT (CDR1) and FYEKMQ (CDR2) are obtained from the germline V gene (reference sequence). The CDR3 spans 15 residues, from the cysteine through the phenylalanine. No DNA sequence is on record. For each CD8+ T cell subset, flow sorting was done in triplicate, and some 300,000 cells per subset went directly into RLT lysis buffer. To keep memory contaminants out, a stringent definition of naive CD8+ T cells was applied: CD45RO-CCR7+CD27+CD95-. Using standard density gradient centrifugation, peripheral blood mononuclear cells were isolated from buffy coats. A FACSAria III was used to flow-sort naive CXCR3-negative and CXCR3-positive CD8+ T cells. An RNeasy Mini Kit was used to extract total RNA from the sorted cells.

The chain is encoded by TRBV13 joined to TRBJ2-3; checking the TCRdb D call of TRBD2 is not possible without DNA. This sequence was found in a human donor in good health. Some clones in this sample may be carry-over from other donors' samples. The sequenced sample consisted of naive CXCR3+ CD8+ T cells from blood. The cell subset or site label on this specimen signifies: CD45RO-CCR7+CD27+CD95- naive CD8+ T cells expressing CXCR3 (TNR3+). The CDR3 here reads CASSLIDGREDTQYF. The reference TRBV13 and TRBJ2-3 proteins fill in what lies around the CDR3, so the full variable domain reads AAGVIQSPRHLIKEKRETATLKCYPIPRHDTVYWYQQGPGQDPQFLISFYEKMQSDKGSIPDRFSAQQFSDYHSELNMSSLELGDSALYFCASSLIDGREDTQYFGPGTRLTVL.